This T cell receptor beta chain was identified in a study of shared clonotypes between healthy human individuals. Naive CD8 cells comprised CD45RO-negative, CCR7-positively selected cells, excluding terminally differentiated effector memory CD45RA+ cells. General observations from the study: How much donors shared clonotypes was expected to be affected by sequencing depth. Clonotypes shared by all four donors outscored non-shared clonotypes in generation probability. In this cohort, only blood was sampled, and tissue repertoires likely differ.

Note on this clone: Its specificity is not known.

The CDR3 is 13 amino acids. Germline V gene lookup returns CDR1 SGHDT and CDR2 YYEEEE. Trimming cost V 6 bases and J 5 bases, with 12 bases left between them. The table came from immunoSEQ multiplex PCR; TCRdb's copy has only in-frame clones and leaves some out. In the table there are about 2.2 million clones, 90% to 95% of which are singletons. The material sequenced was naive CD8+ T cells from PBMCs. The clonotype was recovered from a man younger than 35 in good health. Some clones in this sample may be carry-over from other donors' samples. The gene calls are TRBV5-6 and TRBJ2-1, with D tentatively TRBD1 or TRBD2 (6 bases each). The CDR3 spells CASTPGGHNEQFF. In nucleotides, the CDR3 is TGTGCCAGCACCCCCGGGGGCCACAATGAGCAGTTCTTC.